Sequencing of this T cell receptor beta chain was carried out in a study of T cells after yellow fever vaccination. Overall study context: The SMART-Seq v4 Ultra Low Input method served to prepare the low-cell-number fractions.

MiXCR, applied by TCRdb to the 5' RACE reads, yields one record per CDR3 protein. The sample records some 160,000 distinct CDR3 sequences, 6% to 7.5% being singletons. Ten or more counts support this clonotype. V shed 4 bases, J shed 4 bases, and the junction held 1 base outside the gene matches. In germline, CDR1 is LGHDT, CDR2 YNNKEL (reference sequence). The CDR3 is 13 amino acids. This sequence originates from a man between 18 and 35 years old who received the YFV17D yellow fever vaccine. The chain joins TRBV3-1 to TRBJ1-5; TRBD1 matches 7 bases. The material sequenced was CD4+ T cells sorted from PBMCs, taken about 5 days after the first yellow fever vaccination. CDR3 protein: CASSRTGNQPQHF. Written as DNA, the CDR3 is TGTGCCAGCAGCCGGACAGGTAATCAGCCCCAGCATTTT.